The clone carrying this T cell receptor beta chain was found a few times. The data originate from a study of blood T cells in healthy people across ages. Germline loops: CDR1 MNHNS, CDR2 SASEGT. Deletions cut 6 bases from V and 0 bases from J, with 16 bases between. The CDR3 sequence is 16 residues long. The use of a sample-barcoded 5' primer and a J-beta primer mix characterized a second PCR of roughly 6 to 12 cycles. TCRdb itself ran the 5' RACE reads through MiXCR, one entry per CDR3 protein. The data contain 1.5 million to 2 million distinct CDR3 sequences, just under 50% of them seen just once; the ten biggest clones take up less than 2.5%.

The sequence derives from a woman aged 40-49 years in good health. The sample comprised blood. This chain joins TRBV6-1 and TRBJ2-3, with D uncertain. The CDR3 DNA follows: TGTGCCAGCAGCGCCCGTGAGCCTCCTAGCACAGATACGCAGTATTTT. Its protein product is CASSAREPPSTDTQYF.